A single sample gave rise to the 5 T cell receptor beta chains below, sequenced in a study of T-cell memory formation after mild COVID-19. TCRdb re-analysed the 5' RACE reads in MiXCR, keeping a single row per CDR3 protein. This sample yields about 430,000 distinct CDR3 sequences, of which 20% to 30% are seen a single time; around 9.5% belongs to the top ten. The sequenced material came from PBMCs or a T cell subset sorted from them (not recorded which). These receptors were obtained from an adult woman who had mild COVID-19 (a few samples of this study predate the infection). Cell type and time point are not known.

Comments on this clonotype: Given a much more abundant clone one base away, this may be a read error. This sequence joins TRBV5-6 and TRBJ2-3; TRBD2 matches 10 bases. J gave up 5 bases and V 5 bases, and 5 bases lay outside the gene matches. The germline CDR1 and CDR2 sequences are SGHDT and YYEEEE. This CDR3 comprises 14 residues. CDR3 loop: CASSPSGGKDTQYF. The CDR3 DNA reads as TGTGCCAGCAGTCCTAGCGGGGGCAAAGATACGCAGTATTTT.

This clonotype showed up just a few times. The gene calls are TRBV20-1 and TRBJ2-1; D is possibly TRBD2 (5 bases). V was shortened by 0 bases and J by 0 bases, with 9 bases between the two germline ends. The germline V gene has CDR1 DFQATT and CDR2 SNEGSKA (reference sequence). There are 15 residues in the CDR3. The DNA of the CDR3 is TGCAGTGCTAGAGATCGCGGGTCCTCCTACAATGAGCAGTTCTTC. It is translated as CSARDRGSSYNEQFF.

V usage is TRBV25-1 and J usage is TRBJ1-2; 8 bases map to TRBD1. CDR1 and CDR2 from the germline V gene are MGHDK and SYGVNS. Trimming at V came to 3 bases and at J to 8 bases, leaving 11 bases not matched to a gene. The CDR3 runs to 15 residues. This chain's CDR3 is CASSDDSQGARGYTF. CDR3 in DNA: TGTGCCAGCAGTGACGACTCTCAGGGGGCGCGGGGCTACACCTTC.

The table lists this clonotype with many counts. The rearrangement joins TRBV4-3 to TRBJ2-5; no clear D gene. Trimming took 0 bases from V and 1 from J, leaving 9 bases between them. The CDR3 runs to 15 residues. The germline gives CDR1 LGHNA, CDR2 YSLEER. The CDR3 DNA reads as TGCGCCAGCAGCCAAGATAGGGCTCTCCAAGAGACCCAGTACTTC. Translated: CASSQDRALQETQYF.

Comment on this clonotype: The CDR3 does not close with the conserved phenylalanine or tryptophan, likely indicating a read error. V is TRBV20-1 and J is TRBJ2-7; D is unclear. Germline assignment: CDR1 DFQATT and CDR2 SNEGSKA (reference sequence). V lost 5 bases to trimming and J lost 3 bases, with 8 bases between them. The CDR3 contains 11 residues. The DNA for the CDR3 is TGCAGTGCTGCCCTTCTCTACGAGCAGTACTTA. It yields the protein CSAALLYEQYL.